Listed below are T cell receptor beta chains from one sample, sequenced in a study of cytomegalovirus exposure and HLA in healthy donors. Profiling relied on immunoSEQ multiplex PCR, and the TCRdb table lists in-frame clones only, not all of them. The sample has some 190,000 clones; approximately 86% are singletons. Sequencing input: PBMCs. The receptor source for this set is a young woman in good health and CMV-seronegative. Each CDR3 is given with its conserved first and last residue. The D gene is left open where the match is weak. Rows give clone size only sometimes, using once, few, many, or a class for an expanded clone.

v_gene,j_gene,d_gene,abundance,len,CDR3aa,CDR3nt
TRBV28,TRBJ1-1,.,.,15,CASSPGGGGNTEAFF,TGTGCCAGCAGTCCCGGTGGCGGTGGAAACACTGAAGCTTTCTTT
TRBV4-2,TRBJ2-1,TRBD1,.,13,CASSQSRGYEQFF,TGTGCCAGCAGCCAATCCAGGGGGTATGAGCAGTTCTTC
TRBV11-2,TRBJ2-7,TRBD2,.,16,CASSLRLAGENYEQYF,TGTGCCAGCAGCTTGAGACTAGCGGGAGAAAACTACGAGCAGTACTTC
TRBV9,TRBJ1-6,TRBD1,.,17,CASSLGTGSTYNSPLHF,TGTGCCAGCAGCCTCGGGACAGGCTCAACCTATAATTCACCCCTCCACTTT
TRBV30,TRBJ1-2,.,once,13,CAWSGAGSDGYTF,TGTGCCTGGAGTGGGGCTGGGTCGGATGGCTACACCTTC
TRBV28,TRBJ2-1,.,few,13,CASSFLGVGEQFF,TGTGCCAGCAGTTTCCTAGGAGTGGGTGAGCAGTTCTTC
TRBV6-5,TRBJ2-4,TRBD2,.,15,CASSYSREGVHIQYF,TGTGCCAGCAGTTACTCGCGGGAGGGCGTACACATTCAGTACTTC
TRBV9,TRBJ2-5,.,.,16,CASSVGGRRGQETQYF,TGTGCCAGCAGCGTAGGAGGGAGGAGGGGCCAAGAGACCCAGTACTTC
TRBV7-9,TRBJ1-1,TRBD1,few,14,CASSLRQGAGEAFF,TGTGCCAGCAGCTTAAGGCAGGGGGCTGGGGAAGCTTTCTTT
TRBV20-1,TRBJ2-1,TRBD2,.,11,CSAQREGEQFF,TGCAGTGCTCAGCGGGAGGGGGAGCAGTTCTTC
TRBV23-1,TRBJ1-1,TRBD1,.,15,CASPRPGQGRTEAFF,TGCGCCAGCCCTAGACCTGGACAGGGAAGAACTGAAGCTTTCTTT
TRBV19,TRBJ2-1,TRBD2,.,16,CASSIGGGSSYNEQFF,TGTGCCAGTAGTATAGGGGGCGGGAGCTCCTACAATGAGCAGTTCTTC
TRBV30,TRBJ1-6,TRBD1,.,14,CAWSDRVNNSPLHF,TGTGCCTGGAGCGACAGGGTTAATAATTCACCCCTCCACTTT
TRBV9,TRBJ2-7,.,.,15,CASSAAAGGSYEQYF,TGTGCCAGCAGCGCCGCTGCCGGAGGCTCCTACGAGCAGTACTTC
TRBV18,TRBJ2-2,TRBD2,.,18,CASSPRTSGSGDTGELFF,TGTGCCAGCTCACCCCGGACTAGCGGGAGTGGGGACACCGGGGAGCTGTTTTTT
TRBV13,TRBJ2-1,TRBD1,.,17,CASSDQTGRGSYNEQFF,TGTGCCAGCAGCGATCAGACGGGCAGGGGGTCCTACAATGAGCAGTTCTTC
TRBV27,TRBJ1-1,TRBD1,.,14,CASSTSGGNTEAFF,TGTGCCAGCAGCACTTCAGGGGGCAACACTGAAGCTTTCTTT
TRBV6-5,TRBJ2-7,.,.,13,CASSFGSTYEQYF,TGTGCCAGCAGTTTTGGGAGTACCTACGAGCAGTACTTC
TRBV6-5,TRBJ1-1,TRBD1,.,13,CANPGTVNTEAFF,TGTGCCAACCCAGGGACAGTGAACACTGAAGCTTTCTTT
TRBV6-5,TRBJ2-5,.,.,14,CASSWGGPGETQYF,TGTGCCAGCAGTTGGGGGGGGCCCGGAGAGACCCAGTACTTC
TRBV7-2,TRBJ2-3,TRBD2,.,14,CASSLRTSRDTQYF,TGTGCCAGCAGCCTTAGGACTAGCAGGGATACGCAGTATTTT
TRBV13,TRBJ2-3,TRBD2,once,15,CASSTSTSGTDTQYF,TGTGCCAGCAGCACCTCCACTAGCGGCACAGATACGCAGTATTTT
TRBV2,TRBJ2-7,TRBD2,.,14,CASSTSGGPYEQYF,TGTGCCAGCAGCACTAGCGGGGGGCCCTACGAGCAGTACTTC
TRBV7-3,TRBJ2-2,.,.,14,CASSLYQKTGELFF,TGTGCCAGCAGCTTATACCAGAAGACCGGGGAGCTGTTTTTT
TRBV28,TRBJ2-7,TRBD1,.,15,CASSPGTVLIKKQYF,TGTGCCAGCAGCCCCGGGACAGTACTAATCAAAAAGCAGTACTTC
TRBV30,TRBJ1-2,TRBD1,few,13,CAWSPGTDYGYTF,TGTGCCTGGAGTCCCGGGACAGACTATGGCTACACCTTC
TRBV7-5,TRBJ2-7,.,.,14,CARTLLAGAYEQYF,TGTGCCAGAACTTTACTAGCGGGGGCCTACGAGCAGTACTTC
TRBV5-5,TRBJ1-4,TRBD1,.,15,CASSLGDRTNEKLFF,TGTGCCAGCAGCTTGGGGGACAGAACTAATGAAAAACTGTTTTTT
TRBV7-9,TRBJ2-1,TRBD1,.,15,CASSLIGQGYNEQFF,TGTGCCAGCAGCTTAATCGGACAGGGGTACAATGAGCAGTTCTTC
TRBV11-2,TRBJ1-5,.,.,14,CASSLVSGNQPQHF,TGTGCCAGCAGCTTAGTTTCGGGGAATCAGCCCCAGCATTTT
TRBV27,TRBJ1-2,TRBD1,.,14,CASSSGTGGYGYTF,TGTGCCAGCAGCTCCGGGACAGGGGGCTATGGCTACACCTTC
TRBV4-1,TRBJ2-1,.,.,14,CASSLEGGDNEQFF,TGCGCCAGCAGCCTCGAAGGAGGCGACAATGAGCAGTTCTTC
TRBV4-1,TRBJ1-2,TRBD1,.,12,CASSQEGQGETF,TGCGCCAGCAGCCAAGAAGGACAGGGTGAGACCTTC
TRBV4-2,TRBJ2-5,TRBD1,.,17,CASSQDLGRGHVETQYF,TGTGCCAGCAGCCAAGATCTTGGCAGGGGGCATGTGGAGACCCAGTACTTC
TRBV18,TRBJ2-1,TRBD1,.,15,CASSPPGQGYNEQFF,TGTGCCAGCTCACCCCCGGGACAGGGGTACAATGAGCAGTTCTTC
TRBV2,TRBJ2-5,.,.,13,CASSGGGEETQYF,TGTGCCAGCAGTGGGGGCGGTGAGGAGACCCAGTACTTC
TRBV5-4,TRBJ2-3,TRBD2,.,15,CASSFGGGEVDTQYF,TGTGCCAGCAGCTTCGGGGGGGGAGAGGTGGATACGCAGTATTTT
TRBV19,TRBJ1-3,.,.,15,CASSKSQGSGNTIYF,TGTGCCAGTAGTAAATCACAGGGCTCTGGAAACACCATATATTTT
TRBV25-1,TRBJ2-7,TRBD2,.,15,CASSPAPLLASRKYF,TGTGCCAGCAGTCCGGCCCCCCTACTAGCGTCACGCAAGTACTTC
TRBV23-1,TRBJ1-1,TRBD1,.,16,CASSQPPGQGEPEAFF,TGCGCCAGCAGTCAACCCCCCGGACAGGGGGAGCCTGAAGCTTTCTTT
TRBV7-3,TRBJ2-1,.,.,15,CASSLSWSSYNEQFF,TGTGCCAGCAGCTTAAGCTGGAGCTCCTACAATGAGCAGTTCTTC
TRBV5-8,TRBJ2-7,TRBD1,.,12,CAAGTGTWEQYF,TGTGCAGCGGGGACAGGGACTTGGGAGCAGTACTTC
TRBV9,TRBJ1-1,.,few,19,CASSVPEVIGDSPATEAFF,TGTGCCAGCAGCGTACCGGAAGTAATCGGGGACTCCCCGGCGACTGAAGCTTTCTTT
TRBV18,TRBJ2-5,TRBD1,.,14,CASSPGQGQETQYF,TGTGCCAGCTCACCGGGACAGGGCCAAGAGACCCAGTACTTC
TRBV27,TRBJ2-7,TRBD1,.,18,CASSLVGRGTGGIYEQYF,TGTGCCAGCAGTTTAGTGGGCCGGGGGACAGGGGGCATATACGAGCAGTACTTC
TRBV9,TRBJ2-3,.,.,13,CASSPPGTDTQYF,TGTGCCAGCAGCCCCCCGGGCACAGATACGCAGTATTTT
TRBV4-3,TRBJ2-7,TRBD1,.,15,CASSYSWDRSYEQYF,TGCGCCAGCAGCTATTCGTGGGACAGGAGCTACGAGCAGTACTTC
TRBV18,TRBJ1-1,.,.,14,CASSPRQGNTEAFF,TGTGCCAGCTCACCACGGCAGGGGAACACTGAAGCTTTCTTT
TRBV29-1,TRBJ2-3,TRBD1,.,14,CSAGTGGYTDTQYF,TGCAGCGCCGGGACAGGGGGTTACACAGATACGCAGTATTTT
TRBV27,TRBJ2-1,TRBD1,.,16,CASSSPVRGPYNGQFF,TGTGCCAGCAGTTCTCCGGTGAGGGGGCCCTACAATGGGCAGTTCTTC
TRBV4-1,TRBJ2-5,.,.,11,CASRGGQTQYF,TGCGCCAGCAGGGGGGGTCAGACCCAGTACTTC
TRBV19,TRBJ1-2,.,.,12,CASREGHYGYTF,TGTGCCAGTAGGGAGGGACACTATGGCTACACCTTC
TRBV5-1,TRBJ2-7,.,.,16,CASSLDAGPSSYEQYF,TGCGCCAGCAGCTTGGATGCGGGGCCGAGCTCCTACGAGCAGTACTTC
TRBV5-1,TRBJ1-1,.,.,14,CASSSPGLYTEAFF,TGCGCCAGCAGCTCGCCCGGACTGTACACTGAAGCTTTCTTT
TRBV5-8,TRBJ1-5,.,few,14,CASSFGTLNQPQHF,TGTGCCAGCAGCTTCGGGACACTGAATCAGCCCCAGCATTTT
TRBV15,TRBJ1-3,.,.,15,CATSRDIYSGNTIYF,TGTGCCACCAGCAGAGACATCTACTCTGGAAACACCATATATTTT
TRBV28,TRBJ1-2,.,.,14,CASSWGAGGYGYTF,TGTGCCAGCAGTTGGGGGGCGGGAGGCTATGGCTACACCTTC
TRBV27,TRBJ2-3,.,.,14,CASSSGVSTDTQYF,TGTGCCAGCAGTTCCGGGGTGAGCACAGATACGCAGTATTTT
TRBV5-6,TRBJ2-3,.,.,15,CASSLVRGYTDTQYF,TGTGCCAGCAGCTTGGTTCGGGGATACACAGATACGCAGTATTTT
TRBV28,TRBJ2-7,.,.,14,CASRFTGTPYEQYF,TGTGCCAGCAGATTTACCGGGACTCCGTACGAGCAGTACTTC